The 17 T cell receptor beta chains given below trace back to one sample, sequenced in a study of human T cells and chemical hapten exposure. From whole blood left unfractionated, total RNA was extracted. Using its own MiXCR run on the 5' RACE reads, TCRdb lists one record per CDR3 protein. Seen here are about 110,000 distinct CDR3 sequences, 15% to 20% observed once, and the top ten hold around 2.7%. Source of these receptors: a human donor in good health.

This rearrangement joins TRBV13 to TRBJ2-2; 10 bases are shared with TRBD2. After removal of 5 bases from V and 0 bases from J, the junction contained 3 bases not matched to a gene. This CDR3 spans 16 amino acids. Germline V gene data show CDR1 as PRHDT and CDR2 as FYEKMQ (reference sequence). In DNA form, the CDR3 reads TGTGCCAGCAGCCCACTAGCGGGAACGAACACCGGGGAGCTGTTTTTT. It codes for CASSPLAGTNTGELFF.

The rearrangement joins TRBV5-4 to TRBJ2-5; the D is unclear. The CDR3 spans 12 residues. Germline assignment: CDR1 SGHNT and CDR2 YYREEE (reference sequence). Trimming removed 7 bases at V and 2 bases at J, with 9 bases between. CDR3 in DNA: TGTGCCAGCGGCAGGCCACAAGAGACCCAGTACTTC. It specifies CASGRPQETQYF.

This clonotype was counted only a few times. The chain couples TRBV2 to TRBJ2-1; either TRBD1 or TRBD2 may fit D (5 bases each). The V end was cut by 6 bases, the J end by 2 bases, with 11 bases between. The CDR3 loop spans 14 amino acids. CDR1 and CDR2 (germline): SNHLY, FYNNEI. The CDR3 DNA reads TGTGCCAGCAGCGGGACCGATACCTACAATGAGCAGTTCTTC. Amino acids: CASSGTDTYNEQFF.

In DNA form, the CDR3 reads TGTGCCAGCAGTTCGGGACCTAATGAAAAACTGTTTTTT. It encodes CASSSGPNEKLFF. The chain recombines TRBV27 with TRBJ1-4; tentative D call: TRBD1 (5 bases). V was trimmed by 4 bases and J by 3 bases, leaving 6 bases between them. The CDR3 covers 13 residues. Germline CDR1 is MNHEY and CDR2 is SMNVEV (reference sequence).

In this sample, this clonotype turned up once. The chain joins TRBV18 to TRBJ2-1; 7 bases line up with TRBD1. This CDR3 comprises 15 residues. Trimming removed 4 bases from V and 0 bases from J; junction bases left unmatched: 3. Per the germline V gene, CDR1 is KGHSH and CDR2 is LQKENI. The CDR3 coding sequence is TGTGCCAGCTCACGACAGGGTAGCTCCTACAATGAGCAGTTCTTC. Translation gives CASSRQGSSYNEQFF. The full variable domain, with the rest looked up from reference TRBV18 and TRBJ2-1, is NAGVMQNPRHLVRRRGQEARLRCSPMKGHSHVYWYRQLPEEGLKFMVYLQKENIIDESGMPKERFSAEFPKEGPSILRIQQVVRGDSAAYFCASSRQGSSYNEQFFGPGTRLTVL.

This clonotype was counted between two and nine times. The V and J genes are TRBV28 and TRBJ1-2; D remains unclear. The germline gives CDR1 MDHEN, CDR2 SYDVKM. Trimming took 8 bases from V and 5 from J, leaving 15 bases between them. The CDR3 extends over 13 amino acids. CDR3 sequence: CASGLPSWYGYTF. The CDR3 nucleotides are TGTGCCAGCGGACTTCCAAGTTGGTATGGCTACACCTTC.

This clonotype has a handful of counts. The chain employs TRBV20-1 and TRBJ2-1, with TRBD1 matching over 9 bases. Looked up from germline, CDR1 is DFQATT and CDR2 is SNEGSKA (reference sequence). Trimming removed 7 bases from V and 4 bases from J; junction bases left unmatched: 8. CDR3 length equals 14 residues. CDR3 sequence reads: CSEAQGAVYNEQFF. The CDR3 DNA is TGCAGTGAGGCACAGGGGGCTGTGTACAATGAGCAGTTCTTC.

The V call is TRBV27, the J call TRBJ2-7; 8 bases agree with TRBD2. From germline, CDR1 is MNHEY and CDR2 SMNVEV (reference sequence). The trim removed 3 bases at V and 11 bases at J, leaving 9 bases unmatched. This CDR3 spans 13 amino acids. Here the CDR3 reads CASSFGLAGEKYF. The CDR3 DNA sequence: TGTGCCAGCAGTTTCGGGCTAGCGGGTGAGAAGTACTTC.

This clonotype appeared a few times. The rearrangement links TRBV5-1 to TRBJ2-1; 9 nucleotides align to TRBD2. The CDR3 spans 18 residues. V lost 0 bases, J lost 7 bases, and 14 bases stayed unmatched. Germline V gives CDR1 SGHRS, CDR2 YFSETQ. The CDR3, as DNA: TGCGCCAGCAGCTTGGCCAAGGGTAGCGGGAGCGGTTGGAATGAGCAGTTCTTC. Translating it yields CASSLAKGSGSGWNEQFF.

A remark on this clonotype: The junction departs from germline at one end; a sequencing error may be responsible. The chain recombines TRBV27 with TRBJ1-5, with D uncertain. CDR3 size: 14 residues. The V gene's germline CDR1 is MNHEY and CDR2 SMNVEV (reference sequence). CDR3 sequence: CTSPHPPENQPQHF. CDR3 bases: TGCACCAGCCCACACCCCCCGGAAAATCAGCCCCAGCATTTT.

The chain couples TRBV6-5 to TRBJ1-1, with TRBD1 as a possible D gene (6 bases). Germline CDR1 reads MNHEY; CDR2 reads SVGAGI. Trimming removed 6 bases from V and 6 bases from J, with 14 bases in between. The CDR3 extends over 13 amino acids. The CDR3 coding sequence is TGTGCCAGCAGGGCCACAGGGTACCCTGAAGCTTTCTTT. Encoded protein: CASRATGYPEAFF.

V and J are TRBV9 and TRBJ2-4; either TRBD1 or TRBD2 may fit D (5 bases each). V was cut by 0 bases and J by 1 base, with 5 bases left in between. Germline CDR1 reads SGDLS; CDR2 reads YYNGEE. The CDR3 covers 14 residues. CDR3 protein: CASSVGGAKNIQYF. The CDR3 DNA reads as TGTGCCAGCAGCGTAGGGGGGGCCAAAAACATTCAGTACTTC.

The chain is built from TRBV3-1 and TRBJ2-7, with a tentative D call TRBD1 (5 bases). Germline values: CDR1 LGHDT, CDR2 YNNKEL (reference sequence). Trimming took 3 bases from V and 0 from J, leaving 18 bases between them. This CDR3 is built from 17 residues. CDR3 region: CASSHVPRGAFSYEQYF. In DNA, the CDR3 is TGTGCCAGCAGCCATGTCCCCCGTGGGGCTTTCTCCTACGAGCAGTACTTC.

The CDR3 DNA follows: TGTGCCAGCAGTTTCACGGGCACAGATACGCAGTATTTT. Translation gives CASSFTGTDTQYF. This chain connects TRBV27 to TRBJ2-3; D is unclear. Germline CDR1 is MNHEY and CDR2 is SMNVEV (reference sequence). V was clipped by 3 bases and J by 1 base, with 5 bases between them. CDR3 size: 13 residues.

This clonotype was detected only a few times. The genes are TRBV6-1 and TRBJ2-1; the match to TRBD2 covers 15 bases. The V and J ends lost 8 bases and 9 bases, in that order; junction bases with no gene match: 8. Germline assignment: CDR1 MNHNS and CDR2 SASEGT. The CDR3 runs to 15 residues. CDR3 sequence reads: CASDGLAGGPGEQFF. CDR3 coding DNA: TGTGCCAGCGACGGACTAGCGGGAGGGCCAGGTGAGCAGTTCTTC.

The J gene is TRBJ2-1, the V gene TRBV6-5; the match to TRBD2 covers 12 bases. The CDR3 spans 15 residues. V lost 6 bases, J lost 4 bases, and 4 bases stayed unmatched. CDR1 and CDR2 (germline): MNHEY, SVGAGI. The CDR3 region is CASSRLAGGYNEQFF. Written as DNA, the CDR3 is TGTGCCAGCAGCCGGCTAGCGGGAGGGTACAATGAGCAGTTCTTC.

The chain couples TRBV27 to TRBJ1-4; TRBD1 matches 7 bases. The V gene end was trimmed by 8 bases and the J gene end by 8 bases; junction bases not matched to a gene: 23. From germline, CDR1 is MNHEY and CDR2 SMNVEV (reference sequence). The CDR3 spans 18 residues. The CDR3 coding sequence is TGTGCCAGCCAGCAGGGGGTCCCCGGTTTGGGGGGTAACGAAAAACTGTTTTTT. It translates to CASQQGVPGLGGNEKLFF.